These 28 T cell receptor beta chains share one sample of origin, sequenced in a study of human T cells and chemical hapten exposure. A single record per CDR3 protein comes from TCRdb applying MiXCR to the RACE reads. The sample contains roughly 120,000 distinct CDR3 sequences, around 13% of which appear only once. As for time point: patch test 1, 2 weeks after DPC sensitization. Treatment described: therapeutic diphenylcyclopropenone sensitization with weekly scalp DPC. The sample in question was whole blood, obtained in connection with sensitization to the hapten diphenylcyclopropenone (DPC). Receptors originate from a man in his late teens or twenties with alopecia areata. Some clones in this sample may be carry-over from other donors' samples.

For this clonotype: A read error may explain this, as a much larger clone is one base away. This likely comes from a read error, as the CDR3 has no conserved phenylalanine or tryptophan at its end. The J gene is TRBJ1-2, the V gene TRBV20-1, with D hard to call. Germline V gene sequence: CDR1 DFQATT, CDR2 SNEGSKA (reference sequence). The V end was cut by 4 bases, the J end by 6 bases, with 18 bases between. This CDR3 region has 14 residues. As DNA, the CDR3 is TGCAGTGCTAAACCCGACACGGTTGCCCATGGCTACACCTCC. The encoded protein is CSAKPDTVAHGYTS.

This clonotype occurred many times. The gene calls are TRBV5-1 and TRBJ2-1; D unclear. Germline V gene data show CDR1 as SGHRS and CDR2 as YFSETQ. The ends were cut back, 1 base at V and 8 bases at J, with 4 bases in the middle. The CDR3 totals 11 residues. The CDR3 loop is CASSLTDEQFF. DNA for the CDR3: TGCGCCAGCAGCTTGACAGATGAGCAGTTCTTC. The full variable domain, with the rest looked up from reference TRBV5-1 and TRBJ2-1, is KAGVTQTPRYLIKTRGQQVTLSCSPISGHRSVSWYQQTPGQGLQFLFEYFSETQRNKGNFPGRFSGRQFSNSRSEMNVSTLELGDSALYLCASSLTDEQFFGPGTRLTVL.

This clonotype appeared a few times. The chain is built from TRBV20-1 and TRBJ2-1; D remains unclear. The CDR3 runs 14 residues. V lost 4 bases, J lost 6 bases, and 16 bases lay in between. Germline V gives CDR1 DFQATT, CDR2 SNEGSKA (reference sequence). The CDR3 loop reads CSANWVFRFNEQFF. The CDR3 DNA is TGCAGTGCTAATTGGGTGTTTAGGTTCAATGAGCAGTTCTTC.

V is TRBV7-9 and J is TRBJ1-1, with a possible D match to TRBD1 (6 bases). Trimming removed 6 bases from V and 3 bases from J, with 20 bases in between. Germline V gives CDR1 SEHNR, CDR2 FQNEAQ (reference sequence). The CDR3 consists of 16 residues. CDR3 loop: CASRHPAQGRYTEAFF. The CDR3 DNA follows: TGTGCCAGCAGACACCCCGCTCAGGGGAGGTACACTGAAGCTTTCTTT.

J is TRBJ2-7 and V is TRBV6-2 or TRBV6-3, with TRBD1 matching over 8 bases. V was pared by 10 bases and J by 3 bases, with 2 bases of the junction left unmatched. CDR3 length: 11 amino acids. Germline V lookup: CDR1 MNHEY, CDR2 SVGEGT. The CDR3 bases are TGTGCCACCGGACAGGGCTACGAGCAGTACGTC. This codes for CATGQGYEQYV.

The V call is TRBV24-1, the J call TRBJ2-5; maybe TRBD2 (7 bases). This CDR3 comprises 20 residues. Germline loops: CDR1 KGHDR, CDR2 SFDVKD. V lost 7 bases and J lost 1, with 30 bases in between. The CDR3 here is CATSPRPARGERGGQETQYF. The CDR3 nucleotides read TGTGCCACCAGCCCCCGACCGGCCAGGGGAGAGCGGGGAGGCCAAGAGACCCAGTACTTC.

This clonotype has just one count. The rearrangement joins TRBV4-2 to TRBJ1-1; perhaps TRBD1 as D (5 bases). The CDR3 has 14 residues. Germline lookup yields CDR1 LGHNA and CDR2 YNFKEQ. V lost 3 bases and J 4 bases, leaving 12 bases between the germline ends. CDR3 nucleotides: TGTGCCAGCAGCCATCCTGGCGGGGGCACTGAAGCTTTCTTT. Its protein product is CASSHPGGGTEAFF.

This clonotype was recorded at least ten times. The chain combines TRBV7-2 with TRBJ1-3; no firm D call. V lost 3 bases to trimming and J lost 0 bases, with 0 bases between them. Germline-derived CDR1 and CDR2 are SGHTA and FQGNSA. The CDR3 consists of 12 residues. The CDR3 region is CASSFSGNTIYF. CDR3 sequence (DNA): TGTGCCAGCAGCTTCTCTGGAAACACCATATATTTT.

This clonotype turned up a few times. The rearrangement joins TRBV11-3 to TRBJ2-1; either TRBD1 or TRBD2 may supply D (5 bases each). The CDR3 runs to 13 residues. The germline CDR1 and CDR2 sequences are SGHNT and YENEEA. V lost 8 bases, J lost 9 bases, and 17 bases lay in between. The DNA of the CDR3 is TGTGCCAGCTCCTTGGGACGGTGGGGTGAGCAGTTCTTC. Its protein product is CASSLGRWGEQFF.

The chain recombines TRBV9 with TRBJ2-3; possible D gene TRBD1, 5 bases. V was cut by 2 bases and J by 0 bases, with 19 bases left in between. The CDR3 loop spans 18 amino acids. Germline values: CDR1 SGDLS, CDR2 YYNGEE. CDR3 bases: TGTGCCAGCAGCGTCCCCGAGATGACAGCGCCTAGCACAGATACGCAGTATTTT. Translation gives CASSVPEMTAPSTDTQYF. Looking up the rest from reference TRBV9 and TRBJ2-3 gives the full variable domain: DSGVTQTPKHLITATGQRVTLRCSPRSGDLSVYWYQQSLDQGLQFLIQYYNGEERAKGNILERFSAQQFPDLHSELNLSSLELGDSALYFCASSVPEMTAPSTDTQYFGPGTRLTVL.

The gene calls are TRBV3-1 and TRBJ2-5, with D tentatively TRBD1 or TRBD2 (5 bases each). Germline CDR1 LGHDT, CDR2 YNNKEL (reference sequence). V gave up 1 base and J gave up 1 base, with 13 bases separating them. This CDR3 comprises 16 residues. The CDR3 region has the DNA TGTGCCAGCAGCCAAGCCATTTGGGACCCCCAAGAGACCCAGTACTTC. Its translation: CASSQAIWDPQETQYF.

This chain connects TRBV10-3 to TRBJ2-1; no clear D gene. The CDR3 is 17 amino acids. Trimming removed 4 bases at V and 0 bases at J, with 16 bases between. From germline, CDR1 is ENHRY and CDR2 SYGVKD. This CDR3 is CAISGAVRPNSYNEQFF. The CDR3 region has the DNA TGTGCCATCAGTGGGGCAGTGCGACCCAACTCCTACAATGAGCAGTTCTTC.

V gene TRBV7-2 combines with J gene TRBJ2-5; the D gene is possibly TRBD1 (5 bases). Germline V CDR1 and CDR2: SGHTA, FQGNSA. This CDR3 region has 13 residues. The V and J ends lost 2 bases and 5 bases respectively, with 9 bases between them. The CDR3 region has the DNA TGTGCCAGCAGCTTATGGGGCACTGAGACCCAGTACTTC. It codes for CASSLWGTETQYF.

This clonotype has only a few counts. The CDR3 DNA reads as TGCAGCGTCTCCACGGGCAACAGCTACACCTTC. Translated: CSVSTGNSYTF. The chain joins TRBV29-1 to TRBJ1-2; no clear D gene. The V gene lost 6 bases and the J gene lost 9 bases, with 14 bases spanning the gap. CDR1 and CDR2 from the germline V gene are SQVTM and ANQGSEA. This CDR3 has 11 residues.

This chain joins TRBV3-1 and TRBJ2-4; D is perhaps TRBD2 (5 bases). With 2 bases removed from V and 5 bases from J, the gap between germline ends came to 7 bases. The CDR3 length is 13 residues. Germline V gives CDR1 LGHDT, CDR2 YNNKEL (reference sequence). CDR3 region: CASSQTRENIQYF. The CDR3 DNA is TGTGCCAGCAGCCAAACTAGGGAAAACATTCAGTACTTC.

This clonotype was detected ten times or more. Written as DNA, the CDR3 is TGTGCCAGCAGCTCGAACACCGGGGAGCTGTTTTTT. Protein sequence: CASSSNTGELFF. The genes are TRBV11-1 and TRBJ2-2; no firm D call. Trimming pared 4 bases from V and 0 bases from J, leaving 0 bases between. The CDR3 covers 12 residues. Germline CDR1 and CDR2: SGHAT and FQDESV (reference sequence).

The CDR3 here is CASSPPQGRSYNEQFF. DNA for the CDR3: TGTGCCAGCAGCCCCCCCCAGGGGAGAAGCTACAATGAGCAGTTCTTC. The rearrangement uses TRBV11-2 and TRBJ2-1; TRBD1 is a possible D gene (6 bases). The ends were cut back, 5 bases at V and 3 bases at J, with 17 bases in the middle. CDR1 SGHAT and CDR2 FQNNGV come from the germline V gene. The CDR3 runs to 16 residues.

CDR3 DNA: TGTGCCAGCAGTTTCCTCCGAGCTTCACCCCTCCACTTT. Its translation: CASSFLRASPLHF. The chain carries TRBV27 and TRBJ1-6; unclear D gene. The CDR3 consists of 13 residues. V was pared by 3 bases and J by 9 bases, with 9 bases between. CDR1 is MNHEY and CDR2 is SMNVEV in the germline V gene (reference sequence).

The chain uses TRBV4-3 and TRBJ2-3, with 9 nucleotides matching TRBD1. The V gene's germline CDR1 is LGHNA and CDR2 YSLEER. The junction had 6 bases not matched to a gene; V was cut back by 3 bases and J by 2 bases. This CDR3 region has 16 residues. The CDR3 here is CASSQAQGAHTDTQYF. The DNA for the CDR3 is TGCGCCAGCAGCCAGGCACAGGGGGCCCACACAGATACGCAGTATTTT.

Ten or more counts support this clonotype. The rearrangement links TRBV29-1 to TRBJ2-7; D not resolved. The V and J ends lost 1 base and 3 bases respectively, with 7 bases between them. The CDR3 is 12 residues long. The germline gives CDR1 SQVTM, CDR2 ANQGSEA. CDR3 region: CSVEGDSYEQYF. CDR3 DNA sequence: TGCAGCGTTGAAGGAGATAGCTACGAGCAGTACTTC.

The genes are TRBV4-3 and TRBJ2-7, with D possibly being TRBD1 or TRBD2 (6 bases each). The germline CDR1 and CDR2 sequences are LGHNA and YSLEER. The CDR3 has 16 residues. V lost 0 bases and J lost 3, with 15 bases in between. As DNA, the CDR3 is TGCGCCAGCAGCCAAGACGGCAGGGGCGGGAACTACGAGCAGTACTTC. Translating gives CASSQDGRGGNYEQYF.

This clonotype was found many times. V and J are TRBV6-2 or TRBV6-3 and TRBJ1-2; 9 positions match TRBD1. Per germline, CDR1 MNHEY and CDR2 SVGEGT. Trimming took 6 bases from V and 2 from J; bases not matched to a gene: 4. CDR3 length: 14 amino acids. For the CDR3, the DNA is TGTGCCAGCAGAAGGGACAGGGACAACTATGGCTACACCTTC. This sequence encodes CASRRDRDNYGYTF.

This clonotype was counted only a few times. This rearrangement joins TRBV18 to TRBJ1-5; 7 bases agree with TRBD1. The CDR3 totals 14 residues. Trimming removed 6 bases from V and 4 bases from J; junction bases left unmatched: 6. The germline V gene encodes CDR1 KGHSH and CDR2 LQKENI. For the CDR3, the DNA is TGTGCCAGCTCCCCCCAGGGGGTTAATCAGCCCCAGCATTTT. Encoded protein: CASSPQGVNQPQHF.

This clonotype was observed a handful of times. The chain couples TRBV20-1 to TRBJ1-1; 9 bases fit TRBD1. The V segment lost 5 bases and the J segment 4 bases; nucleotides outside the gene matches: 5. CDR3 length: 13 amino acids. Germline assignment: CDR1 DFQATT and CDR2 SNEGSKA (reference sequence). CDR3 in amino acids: CSAPRQGVTEAFF. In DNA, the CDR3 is TGCAGTGCTCCCCGACAGGGGGTCACTGAAGCTTTCTTT.

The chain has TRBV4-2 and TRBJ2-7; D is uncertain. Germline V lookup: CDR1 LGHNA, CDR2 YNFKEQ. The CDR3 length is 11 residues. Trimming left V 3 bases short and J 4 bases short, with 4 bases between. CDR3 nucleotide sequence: TGTGCCAGCAGCCAGGCTTACGAGCAGTACTTC. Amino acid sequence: CASSQAYEQYF.

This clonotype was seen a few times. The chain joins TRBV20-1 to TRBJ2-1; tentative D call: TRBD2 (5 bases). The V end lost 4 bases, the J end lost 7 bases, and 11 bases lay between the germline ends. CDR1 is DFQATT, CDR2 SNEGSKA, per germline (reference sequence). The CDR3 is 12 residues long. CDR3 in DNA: TGCAGTGCTAAATCGTCGGGGAATGAGCAGTTCTTC. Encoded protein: CSAKSSGNEQFF.

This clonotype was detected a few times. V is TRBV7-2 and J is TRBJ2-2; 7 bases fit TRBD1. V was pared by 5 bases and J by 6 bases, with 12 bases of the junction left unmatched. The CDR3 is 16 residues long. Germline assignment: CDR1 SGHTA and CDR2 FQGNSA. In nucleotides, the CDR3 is TGTGCCAGCAGCCTGACCGCGACAGGGTTGGCCGGGGAGCTGTTTTTT. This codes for CASSLTATGLAGELFF.

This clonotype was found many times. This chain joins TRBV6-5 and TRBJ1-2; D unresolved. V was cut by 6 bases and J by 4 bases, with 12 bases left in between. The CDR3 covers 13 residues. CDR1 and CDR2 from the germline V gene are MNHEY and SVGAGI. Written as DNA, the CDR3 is TGTGCCAGCAGCGTCCAACCGAGCTATGGCTACACCTTC. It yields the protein CASSVQPSYGYTF.